This TCR beta chain was identified during a study of shared clonotypes between healthy human individuals. Study observations and caveats: Sharing across a few donors was seen in 4% to 6.5% of naive CD4 clonotypes. Read depth was anticipated to influence clonotype sharing among donors.

The test was conducted at deep level. TCRdb's table, derived via immunoSEQ multiplex PCR, lists solely in-frame clones and lacks some. The table lists around 2.5 million clones, approximately 94% of them singletons, with 0.35% to 0.45% in the top ten. Each sample came from a Caucasian adult donor living in Nashville, Tennessee. After removal of 7 bases from V and 5 bases from J, the junction contained 11 bases not matched to a gene. This CDR3 is 14 amino acids long. Germline CDR1 reads SGHRS; CDR2 reads YFSETQ. Of note for this clone: Its matching antigen is unknown.

The receptor was derived from a young man in good health. Some clones in this sample may be carry-over from other donors' samples. The sequencing input was naive CD4+ T cells from PBMCs. Specified subset: CD45RA+ positively selected. The chain couples TRBV5-1 to TRBJ2-5; TRBD2 agrees at 7 bases. DNA for the CDR3: TGCGCCAGCGCCAGAAGGGAGGGTCACGAGACCCAGTACTTC. Its protein is CASARREGHETQYF.